Below are 27 T cell receptor beta chains sequenced from a single sample in a study of shared clonotypes between healthy human individuals. TCRdb keeps only in-frame clones here, not all; method: immunoSEQ multiplex PCR. The sample lists 2,500,000 or so clones; 93% were seen once. The sequencing input was naive CD4+ T cells from PBMCs. As to subset: CD45RA+ positively selected. These receptors were taken from a man between 18 and 35 years old in good health. Some clones in this sample may be carry-over from other donors' samples.

This chain uses TRBV5-1 with TRBJ2-3; D not certain. V was trimmed by 3 bases and J by 3 bases, leaving 8 bases between them. This CDR3 is 13 amino acids long. Per the germline V gene, CDR1 is SGHRS and CDR2 is YFSETQ. The CDR3 bases are TGCGCCAGCAGCTCGCAGGAGACAGATACGCAGTATTTT. Amino acid sequence: CASSSQETDTQYF.

This clone appeared once. The V and J genes are TRBV7-7 and TRBJ2-6; TRBD2 is a possible D gene (6 bases). This CDR3 is 14 amino acids long. V was pared by 5 bases and J by 3 bases, with 8 bases between. The V gene's germline CDR1 is SSHAT and CDR2 FNYEAQ (reference sequence). The CDR3 loop reads CASSPGVGANVLTF. CDR3 DNA sequence: TGTGCCAGCAGCCCGGGGGTTGGGGCCAACGTCCTGACTTTC.

This chain uses TRBV28 with TRBJ2-4; weak D call: TRBD2 (6 bases). Per germline, CDR1 MDHEN and CDR2 SYDVKM. The CDR3 contains 16 residues. The V end lost 6 bases, the J end lost 6 bases, and 21 bases lay between the germline ends. CDR3 region: CASSWGGGRGLNIQYF. The DNA for the CDR3 is TGTGCCAGCAGCTGGGGTGGTGGGCGGGGACTAAACATTCAGTACTTC.

This chain connects TRBV4-1 to TRBJ1-1; a weak D match, TRBD1 (5 bases). The germline V gene has CDR1 MGHRA and CDR2 YSYEKL. This CDR3 has 19 amino acids. The V and J ends lost 1 base and 0 bases respectively, with 21 bases between them. Here the CDR3 DNA reads TGCGCCAGCAGCCAAGGGCCGACCACACTAGGGGCCATGAACACTGAAGCTTTCTTT. It yields the protein CASSQGPTTLGAMNTEAFF.

This clone occurred once. The genes are TRBV7-3 and TRBJ1-5; D gene ambiguous. V was cut by 0 bases and J by 0 bases, with 3 bases left in between. Germline CDR1 is SGHTA and CDR2 is FQGTGA. The CDR3 runs 14 residues. The CDR3 here is CASSLTNSNQPQHF. The CDR3 region has the DNA TGTGCCAGCAGCTTAACGAATAGCAATCAGCCCCAGCATTTT.

The chain recombines TRBV5-1 with TRBJ1-1; 9 nucleotides match TRBD1. V lost 0 bases to trimming and J lost 5 bases; unmatched junction nucleotides: 8. This CDR3 has 16 residues. CDR1 and CDR2 (germline): SGHRS, YFSETQ. The CDR3 coding sequence is TGCGCCAGCAGCTTGGCACCCGGACAGGGGTGGACTGAAGCTTTCTTT. This encodes CASSLAPGQGWTEAFF.

This clone was counted once. The V gene is TRBV7-8, the J gene TRBJ2-7, with 12 bases that match TRBD1. V lost 4 bases and J lost 1; bases outside the gene matches: 8. Germline V gives CDR1 SGHVS, CDR2 FQNEAQ. This CDR3 has 17 amino acids. DNA for the CDR3: TGTGCCAGCAGCTCGAGGGACAGGGGGCCCATTTCCTACGAGCAGTACTTC. It encodes CASSSRDRGPISYEQYF.

This clone was seen more than once but under ten times. The gene calls are TRBV11-2 and TRBJ2-5; maybe TRBD2 (6 bases). The CDR3 has 15 amino acids. The germline V gene has CDR1 SGHAT and CDR2 FQNNGV. V shed 5 bases and J shed 9 bases, with 22 bases lying between them. CDR3 nucleotides: TGTGCCAGCAGCCCGACCGGGGCAGGGAGGAGGGCCCAGTACTTC. It specifies CASSPTGAGRRAQYF.

This chain connects TRBV30 to TRBJ2-5; 9 nucleotides match TRBD1. V gave up 4 bases and J gave up 6 bases; unmatched junction bases: 6. In germline, CDR1 is GTSNPN, CDR2 SVGIG (reference sequence). The CDR3 is made up of 13 amino acids. CDR3 nucleotides: TGTGCCTGGAATGGGGGACAGGGTCAGACCCAGTACTTC. Encoded protein: CAWNGGQGQTQYF.

This chain links TRBV30 with TRBJ2-5, with a possible D match to TRBD2 (6 bases). The DNA end lines up better with TRBJ2-7; the J call may be wrong. The CDR3 covers 13 residues. Germline V lookup: CDR1 GTSNPN, CDR2 SVGIG (reference sequence). The CDR3 reads CAWMEGMAYEQYF. CDR3 in DNA: TGTGCCTGGATGGAGGGTATGGCTTACGAGCAGTACTTC.

V is TRBV7-9 and J is TRBJ2-2; no firm D call. From germline, CDR1 is SEHNR and CDR2 FQNEAQ (reference sequence). Trimming pared 2 bases from V and 5 bases from J, leaving 6 bases between. The CDR3 has 13 residues. The DNA for the CDR3 is TGTGCCAGCAGCTTATGGGATACCGGGGAGCTGTTTTTT. As protein: CASSLWDTGELFF.

This chain uses TRBV14 with TRBJ1-4, with D perhaps matching TRBD1 (5 bases). The CDR3 is 14 amino acids. Trimming left V 6 bases short and J 5 bases short, with 13 bases between. Germline-derived CDR1 and CDR2 are SGHDN and FVKESK. CDR3 sequence: CASSPGRKNEKLFF. CDR3 sequence (DNA): TGTGCCAGCAGTCCGGGACGGAAAAATGAAAAACTGTTTTTT.

The rearrangement uses TRBV28 and TRBJ1-2; D is uncertain. V lost 3 bases, J lost 0 bases, and 14 bases lay in between. CDR1 and CDR2 from the germline V gene are MDHEN and SYDVKM. This CDR3 contains 16 residues. DNA of the CDR3: TGTGCCAGCAGTTTTGGGCAGTGGACTTCTAACTATGGCTACACCTTC. Protein product: CASSFGQWTSNYGYTF.

V usage is TRBV7-2 and J usage is TRBJ2-1; 8 positions agree with TRBD2. V lost 5 bases, J lost 6 bases, and 6 bases stayed unmatched. The CDR3 loop spans 14 amino acids. Germline CDR1 reads SGHTA; CDR2 reads FQGNSA. The CDR3 loop reads CASSPLREVNEQFF. The CDR3 DNA sequence: TGTGCCAGCAGCCCCCTGCGGGAGGTCAATGAGCAGTTCTTC.

The chain links TRBV29-1 to TRBJ2-1; D is unclear. CDR1 and CDR2 (germline): SQVTM, ANQGSEA. V was trimmed by 4 bases and J by 12 bases, leaving 19 bases between them. This CDR3 region has 13 residues. The CDR3 protein is CSVGLGASPAQFF. In DNA form, the CDR3 reads TGCAGCGTTGGTTTGGGCGCCAGCCCTGCGCAGTTCTTC.

Regarding this clone: Other nucleotide sequences in the sample specify the same CDR3. The chain has TRBV18 and TRBJ1-5; D ambiguous. The germline CDR1 and CDR2 sequences are KGHSH and LQKENI. CDR3 length equals 13 residues. Trimming cost V 2 bases and J 3 bases, with 5 bases left between them. This chain's CDR3 is CASSPGFNQPQHF. In nucleotides, the CDR3 is TGTGCCAGCTCACCAGGCTTCAATCAGCCCCAGCATTTT.

J is TRBJ2-5 and V is TRBV5-4; 9 nucleotides agree with TRBD2. J gave up 3 bases and V 0 bases, and 6 bases lay outside the gene matches. The V gene's germline CDR1 is SGHNT and CDR2 YYREEE (reference sequence). The CDR3 is 16 residues long. CDR3: CASSLEVSGRKETQYF. DNA for the CDR3: TGTGCCAGCAGCTTGGAGGTTAGCGGGAGAAAAGAGACCCAGTACTTC. The variable domain in full, with the rest retrieved from reference TRBV5-4 and TRBJ2-5, is ETGVTQSPTHLIKTRGQQVTLRCSSQSGHNTVSWYQQALGQGPQFIFQYYREEENGRGNFPPRFSGLQFPNYSSELNVNALELDDSALYLCASSLEVSGRKETQYFGPGTRLLVL.

This chain uses TRBV28 with TRBJ2-2; D possibly corresponds to TRBD1 (6 bases). Trimming stripped 3 bases from V and 6 bases from J, with 14 bases between. Looked up from germline, CDR1 is MDHEN and CDR2 is SYDVKM. The length of the CDR3 is 15 residues. CDR3 protein: CASSFWSGGSGELFF. As DNA, the CDR3 is TGTGCCAGCAGTTTCTGGTCTGGGGGCTCCGGGGAGCTGTTTTTT.

This chain joins TRBV5-1 and TRBJ1-4; 8 bases fit TRBD1. From germline, CDR1 is SGHRS and CDR2 YFSETQ. V shed 4 bases, J shed 8 bases, and the junction held 7 bases outside the gene matches. This CDR3 has 14 residues. The CDR3 sequence is CASSTTGVGEKLFF. Written as DNA, the CDR3 is TGCGCCAGCAGCACGACAGGGGTGGGGGAAAAACTGTTTTTT. The full variable domain, completed using reference TRBV5-1 and TRBJ1-4, is KAGVTQTPRYLIKTRGQQVTLSCSPISGHRSVSWYQQTPGQGLQFLFEYFSETQRNKGNFPGRFSGRQFSNSRSEMNVSTLELGDSALYLCASSTTGVGEKLFFGSGTQLSVL.

The V and J genes are TRBV2 and TRBJ2-7; tentative D call: TRBD2 (7 bases). Trimming left V 3 bases short and J 5 bases short, with 14 bases between. CDR1 and CDR2 from the germline V gene are SNHLY and FYNNEI. The CDR3 runs 14 residues. In DNA, the CDR3 is TGTGCCAGCAGTGAGGGGGGGCCCCTCCACGAGCAGTACTTC. It encodes CASSEGGPLHEQYF.

This chain uses TRBV7-9 with TRBJ2-2; 14 positions match TRBD2. Germline V gene lookup returns CDR1 SEHNR and CDR2 FQNEAQ (reference sequence). V dropped 5 bases and J dropped 7; count of bases not matched to a gene: 12. The CDR3 extends over 18 amino acids. The CDR3 DNA is TGTGCCAGCAGCATCGGGACTAGCGGGAGTATTATGAACGGGGAGCTGTTTTTT. As protein: CASSIGTSGSIMNGELFF.

The chain recombines TRBV19 with TRBJ2-3; no clear D gene. The CDR3 runs to 14 residues. Germline loops: CDR1 LNHDA, CDR2 SQIVND (reference sequence). V lost 5 bases to trimming and J lost 2 bases, with 11 bases between them. The CDR3 is CASSWARLTDTQYF. As DNA, the CDR3 is TGTGCCAGTAGTTGGGCGAGACTCACAGATACGCAGTATTTT.

The chain recombines TRBV12-5 with TRBJ2-7, with unresolved D. Germline V CDR1 and CDR2: LGHNT, FRNRAP. CDR3 size: 10 residues. Trimming took 6 bases from V and 4 from J, leaving 4 bases between them. The DNA for the CDR3 is TGTGCTAGTGGGGAATACGAGCAGTACTTC. The encoded protein is CASGEYEQYF.

This clone was found once. The chain carries TRBV2 and TRBJ2-7, with 11 bases matching TRBD2. The trim removed 10 bases at V and 5 bases at J, leaving 4 bases unmatched. The CDR3 length is 12 residues. Germline CDR1 is SNHLY and CDR2 is FYNNEI. The CDR3, as DNA: TGTGCCACAGGGACTAGCGGAAACGAGCAGTACTTC. Protein product: CATGTSGNEQYF. Full variable domain (rest looked up from reference TRBV2 and TRBJ2-7): EPEVTQTPSHQVTQMGQEVILRCVPISNHLYFYWYRQILGQKVEFLVSFYNNEISEKSEIFDDQFSVERPDGSNFTLKIRSTKLEDSAMYFCATGTSGNEQYFGPGTRLTVT.

This chain uses TRBV6-9 with TRBJ2-3, with TRBD2 identical over 12 bases. Germline CDR1 reads MNHGY; CDR2 reads SVAAGI. J lost 4 bases, V lost 5 bases, and 4 bases had no gene match. The CDR3 is 15 residues long. The CDR3 sequence is CASSLAGGPADTQYF. CDR3 sequence (DNA): TGTGCCAGCAGTCTAGCGGGAGGGCCGGCAGATACGCAGTATTTT.

This chain uses TRBV19 with TRBJ2-4; tentative D call: TRBD1 (5 bases). The V gene's germline CDR1 is LNHDA and CDR2 SQIVND (reference sequence). The CDR3 covers 16 residues. The germline V and J ends were trimmed by 1 base and 7 bases, with 17 bases remaining between them. In DNA form, the CDR3 reads TGTGCCAGTAGTATAGCTACAGGTACCCAGAGGAACATTCAGTACTTC. The encoded protein is CASSIATGTQRNIQYF.

The V call is TRBV18, the J call TRBJ1-5, with TRBD1 matching over 8 bases. CDR1 is KGHSH, CDR2 LQKENI, per germline. The V and J ends lost 6 bases and 7 bases, in that order; junction bases with no gene match: 5. This CDR3 region has 13 residues. The CDR3 nucleotides read TGTGCCAGCTCCGGACAGGGTCAACAGCCCCAGCATTTT. Protein product: CASSGQGQQPQHF.